The clone carrying this TCR beta chain has a handful of counts. In the authors' workflow: Amplification of reference gene primers provided the estimated nucleated cell counts. Using immunoSEQ multiplex PCR, the repertoire was profiled, and TCRdb retains in-frame clones only, with some absent. From that table come the V and J calls and clone size; the DNA was used to work out D and trimming. The table records 65,000 to 90,000 clones, under 85% of them present only once. V was trimmed by 3 bases and J by 1 base, leaving 10 bases between them. CDR1 is MNHEY, CDR2 SMNVEV, per germline (reference sequence). This CDR3 has 15 residues. The data derive from a study of blood T cell repertoires in COVID-19. For the study at large: The origin of the acute and convalescent COVID-19 samples was the United States, Italy and Spain. Sources were T cells, B-cell-depleted T cells, or PBMCs; the material itself was cDNA or gDNA.

The TCR sequence derives from a woman of 80 years or more with acute or convalescent COVID-19. The specimen was peripheral blood. The chain recombines TRBV27 with TRBJ1-5; D unclear. DNA of the CDR3: TGTGCCAGCAGTTTTGAGGGAACGAGCAATCAGCCCCAGCATTTT. Amino acid sequence: CASSFEGTSNQPQHF.